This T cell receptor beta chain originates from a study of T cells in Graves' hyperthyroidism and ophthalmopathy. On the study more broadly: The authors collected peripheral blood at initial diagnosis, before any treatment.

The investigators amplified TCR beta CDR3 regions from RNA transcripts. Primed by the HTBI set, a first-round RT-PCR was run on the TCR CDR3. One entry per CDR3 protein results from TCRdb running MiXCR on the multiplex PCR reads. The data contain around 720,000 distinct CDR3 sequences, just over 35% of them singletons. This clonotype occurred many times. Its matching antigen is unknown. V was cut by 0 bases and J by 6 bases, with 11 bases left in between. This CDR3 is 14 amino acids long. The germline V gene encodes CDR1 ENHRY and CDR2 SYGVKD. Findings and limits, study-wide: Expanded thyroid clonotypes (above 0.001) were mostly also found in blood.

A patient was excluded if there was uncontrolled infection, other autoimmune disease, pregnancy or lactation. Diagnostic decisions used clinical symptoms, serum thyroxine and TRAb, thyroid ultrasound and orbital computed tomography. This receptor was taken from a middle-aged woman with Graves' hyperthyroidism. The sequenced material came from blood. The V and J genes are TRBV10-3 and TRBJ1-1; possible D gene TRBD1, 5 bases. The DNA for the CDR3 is TGTGCCATCAGTGAGTCCGGGACTTGGGCTGAAGCTTTCTTT. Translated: CAISESGTWAEAFF.